These 10 T cell receptor beta chains originate from one sample sequenced in a study of shared clonotypes between healthy human individuals (dated by TCRdb to 2020 to 2022). The method behind the library was the immunoSEQ multiplex PCR assay. What TCRdb holds here is the immuneACCESS table cut down to in-frame rearrangements. Part of the clones is not present; checked against another copy, under half of the missing clones reflect an unresolved V gene, and the others are unexplained. The sample has roughly 2.2 million clones on record, around 90% of them singletons. The ten largest clones represent approximately 0.4% of the sample. The material sequenced was naive CD4+ T cells from PBMCs. Sample cell subset or site, as interpreted from the label and publication: CD45RA+ positively selected. These receptors were obtained from a man aged 18-30 years in good health. Some clones in this sample may be carry-over from other donors' samples.

The chain combines TRBV28 with TRBJ2-7, with 12 bases identical to TRBD1. The CDR3 totals 18 residues. V trimming: 6 bases; J trimming: 2 bases; junction bases outside the gene matches: 14. Germline assignment: CDR1 MDHEN and CDR2 SYDVKM. CDR3 region: CASSSLGTGGEFPYEQYF. The CDR3 DNA reads TGTGCCAGCAGCTCACTGGGGACAGGGGGCGAATTCCCCTACGAGCAGTACTTC.

V and J are TRBV4-2 and TRBJ1-1, with 7 bases that match TRBD1. J gave up 11 bases and V 0 bases, and 12 bases lay outside the gene matches. The CDR3 runs 15 residues. Germline V lookup: CDR1 LGHNA, CDR2 YNFKEQ. The CDR3 loop is CASSQEIHRGKGAFF. In nucleotides, the CDR3 is TGTGCCAGCAGCCAAGAAATTCACAGGGGTAAGGGTGCTTTCTTT.

This chain connects TRBV11-3 to TRBJ2-1; 7 bases agree with TRBD2. The CDR3 extends over 15 amino acids. Germline V CDR1 and CDR2: SGHNT, YENEEA. Losses at the gene ends were 1 base for V and 4 bases for J; bases not matched to a gene: 4. The CDR3 spells CASSLASGSYNEQFF. The CDR3 DNA follows: TGTGCCAGCAGCTTAGCTAGCGGTTCTTACAATGAGCAGTTCTTC.

V usage is TRBV7-9 and J usage is TRBJ2-1, with D perhaps matching TRBD2 (5 bases). Germline CDR1 is SEHNR and CDR2 is FQNEAQ (reference sequence). Trimming pared 1 base from V and 0 bases from J, leaving 16 bases between. CDR3 size: 18 residues. The CDR3 region has the DNA TGTGCCAGCAGCTTAGTCCAGACCGCGGGCAGCTCCTACAATGAGCAGTTCTTC. Its translation is CASSLVQTAGSSYNEQFF. The full variable domain, with the rest looked up from reference TRBV7-9 and TRBJ2-1, is DTGVSQNPRHKITKRGQNVTFRCDPISEHNRLYWYRQTLGQGPEFLTYFQNEAQLEKSRLLSDRFSAERPKGSFSTLEIQRTEQGDSAMYLCASSLVQTAGSSYNEQFFGPGTRLTVL.

This chain uses TRBV7-2 with TRBJ2-2, with 12 bases identical to TRBD2. The V gene end was trimmed by 10 bases and the J gene end by 3 bases; junction bases not matched to a gene: 9. This CDR3 is 16 amino acids long. CDR1 SGHTA and CDR2 FQGNSA come from the germline V gene. The CDR3 sequence: CATAASGRAYTGELFF. The CDR3 nucleotides are TGTGCCACGGCCGCTAGCGGGAGGGCCTACACCGGGGAGCTGTTTTTT.

The chain recombines TRBV5-1 with TRBJ1-1; D is possibly TRBD1 (6 bases). The germline gives CDR1 SGHRS, CDR2 YFSETQ. CDR3 length: 16 residues. V was shortened by 4 bases and J by 4 bases, with 20 bases between the two germline ends. CDR3 protein: CASSPLGTGQGTEAFF. CDR3 coding DNA: TGCGCCAGCAGCCCATTAGGAACAGGGCAGGGCACTGAAGCTTTCTTT.

The chain combines TRBV6-1 with TRBJ2-7, with TRBD2 identical over 15 bases. The ends lost 0 bases at V and 1 base at J; junction bases unmatched: 1. This CDR3 is 17 amino acids long. The germline CDR1 and CDR2 sequences are MNHNS and SASEGT. CDR3 residues: CASSEAGTSGRSYEQYF. CDR3 DNA sequence: TGTGCCAGCAGTGAAGCCGGGACTAGCGGGAGGTCCTACGAGCAGTACTTC.

As concerns this clone: Other DNA sequences in the same sample also yield this CDR3. The chain carries TRBV18 and TRBJ2-7; D ambiguous. The CDR3 runs to 13 residues. The V and J ends lost 1 base and 3 bases respectively, with 7 bases between them. The germline CDR1 and CDR2 sequences are KGHSH and LQKENI. The CDR3 sequence: CASSPLGGYEQYF. As DNA, the CDR3 is TGTGCCAGCTCACCACTTGGCGGCTACGAGCAGTACTTC.

The chain couples TRBV7-5 to TRBJ1-3; the table assigns TRBD1, which was not confirmed against the DNA. TRBV7-5 is a known pseudogene. There are 18 residues in the CDR3. Here the CDR3 DNA reads TGTGTCAGAAGCCCTAGAGGGGGTGTGGGGGCTGGGCAGAACACCATATATTTT. Its translation is CVRSPRGGVGAGQNTIYF.

The rearrangement joins TRBV6-6 to TRBJ2-7; D may match TRBD1 or TRBD2 (6 bases each). The CDR3 spans 16 residues. Germline assignment: CDR1 MNHNY and CDR2 SVGAGI (reference sequence). V lost 6 bases to trimming and J lost 1 base, with 19 bases between them. The DNA of the CDR3 is TGTGCCAGCAGCTCCCCGGAACGGGGGCGATCCTACGAGCAGTACTTC. As protein: CASSSPERGRSYEQYF.